The 17 T cell receptor beta chains listed next were all sequenced from one sample in a study of Graves' ophthalmopathy and Graves' hyperthyroidism. Scientists amplified the TCR beta CDR3 regions from RNA transcripts. RT-PCR with HTBI primers came first, then second-round multiplex PCR. TCRdb re-called the multiplex PCR reads through MiXCR, storing one row per CDR3 protein. The sample consists of over a million distinct CDR3 sequences, about two fifths of them appearing once. The source material was peripheral blood or thyroid tissue (not recorded which). The receptor source for this set is an adult man with Graves' hyperthyroidism.

The genes are TRBV15 and TRBJ1-5; 8 nucleotides agree with TRBD1. The CDR3 runs 14 residues. Per germline, CDR1 LNHNV and CDR2 YYDKDF (reference sequence). The junction had 3 bases not matched to a gene; V was cut back by 5 bases and J by 3 bases. CDR3 DNA sequence: TGTGCCACCAGCCTACAGGGGGACAATCAGCCCCAGCATTTT. This translates into CATSLQGDNQPQHF.

The V and J genes are TRBV12-3 or TRBV12-4 and TRBJ2-5; 7 bases agree with TRBD1. J was trimmed by 4 bases and V by 6 bases; bases with no gene match: 11. The CDR3 runs 15 residues. The CDR3 here is CASSRDRASVETQYF. The CDR3 DNA sequence: TGTGCCAGCAGCCGTGACAGGGCCTCAGTAGAGACCCAGTACTTC.

This clonotype came up once. This may stem from a read error, because a much larger clone lies one nucleotide away. J is TRBJ2-7 and V is TRBV5-1; 7 bases line up with TRBD1. Germline V gene data show CDR1 as SGHRS and CDR2 as YFSETQ. The CDR3 spans 13 residues. The CDR3 DNA follows: TGCGCCAGCAGCTGGGACAGAGACTACGAGCAGGACTTC. Translation: CASSWDRDYEQDF.

The chain is built from TRBV29-1 and TRBJ1-1; D may be TRBD1 (6 bases). The CDR3 is 13 residues long. Germline CDR1 SQVTM, CDR2 ANQGSEA. V was trimmed by 6 bases and J by 1 base, leaving 12 bases between them. The CDR3 loop reads CSVDGQQNTEAFF. CDR3 nucleotide sequence: TGCAGCGTGGATGGACAGCAGAACACTGAAGCTTTCTTT.

This clonotype was counted between two and nine times. The V and J genes are TRBV4-2 and TRBJ2-5; perhaps TRBD1 as D (5 bases). The CDR3 runs to 15 residues. The V gene's germline CDR1 is LGHNA and CDR2 YNFKEQ. Trimming left V 0 bases short and J 3 bases short, with 11 bases between. The CDR3 protein is CASSQEGHGEETQYF. The CDR3 region has the DNA TGTGCCAGCAGCCAAGAAGGACACGGAGAAGAGACCCAGTACTTC.

This clonotype was seen many times. The chain uses TRBV4-2 and TRBJ1-1; D ambiguous. Trimming shortened V by 3 bases and J by 1 base, and 6 bases separated the two germline ends. The CDR3 is 13 amino acids. Germline CDR1 is LGHNA and CDR2 is YNFKEQ. The chain's CDR3 is CASSQEKNTEAFF. CDR3 nucleotides: TGTGCCAGCAGCCAGGAGAAGAACACTGAAGCTTTCTTT.

This clonotype was detected many times. The chain is built from TRBV7-2 and TRBJ1-4; TRBD1 might be the D (5 bases). Per the germline V gene, CDR1 is SGHTA and CDR2 is FQGNSA. The CDR3 length is 15 residues. The V end lost 5 bases, the J end lost 5 bases, and 15 bases lay between the germline ends. CDR3 coding DNA: TGTGCCAGCAGCCTGGTATTGGGGACCAATGAAAAACTGTTTTTT. It codes for CASSLVLGTNEKLFF.

The chain carries TRBV29-1 and TRBJ1-1, with D possibly being TRBD1 (6 bases). CDR1 SQVTM and CDR2 ANQGSEA come from the germline V gene. The CDR3 consists of 14 residues. The V gene lost 7 bases and the J gene lost 0 bases, with 15 bases spanning the gap. CDR3 DNA sequence: TGCAGCGGGGGGGCCGGGATTATGAACACTGAAGCTTTCTTT. Translated: CSGGAGIMNTEAFF.

This clonotype has ten or more counts. This chain uses TRBV7-9 with TRBJ2-7; TRBD2 matches 9 bases. V was clipped by 1 base and J by 2 bases; unmatched bases: 6. CDR1 SEHNR and CDR2 FQNEAQ come from the germline V gene (reference sequence). CDR3 length equals 16 residues. CDR3 sequence (DNA): TGTGCCAGCAGCTTAGGAGGGCTAGCGGGAACCTACGAGCAGTACTTC. Amino acid sequence: CASSLGGLAGTYEQYF.

As regards this clonotype: The germline gene is not matched at one end of the junction; a read error may be the cause. V is TRBV12-3 or TRBV12-4 and J is TRBJ1-2; no reliable D call. This CDR3 spans 13 amino acids. CDR3 coding DNA: TGTGCCAGCAGAGTTATCGGGAGCTATGGCTACGCCTTC. It translates to CASRVIGSYGYAF.

This rearrangement joins TRBV4-3 to TRBJ1-5; D remains unclear. The CDR3 runs 15 residues. Per the germline V gene, CDR1 is LGHNA and CDR2 is YSLEER. The V end was cut by 5 bases, the J end by 1 base, with 12 bases between. CDR3 residues: CASSSASGSNQPQHF. CDR3 DNA sequence: TGCGCCAGCAGCTCCGCTTCTGGGAGCAATCAGCCCCAGCATTTT.

V usage is TRBV12-3 or TRBV12-4 and J usage is TRBJ2-7; D is uncertain. The CDR3 is made up of 17 amino acids. The V end was cut by 5 bases, the J end by 3 bases, with 23 bases between. The CDR3 reads CASSVLSSSESGYEQYF. CDR3 in DNA: TGTGCCAGCAGTGTTTTGTCGTCATCGGAGTCTGGCTACGAGCAGTACTTC.

This sequence joins TRBV10-3 and TRBJ1-1; 11 bases are shared with TRBD1. The ends lost 6 bases at V and 1 base at J; junction bases unmatched: 13. Germline CDR1 reads ENHRY; CDR2 reads SYGVKD. The CDR3 is 18 amino acids. The CDR3 loop is CAIRYQPGTGGRNTEAFF. The DNA of the CDR3 is TGTGCCATCAGATACCAACCCGGGACAGGGGGTAGGAACACTGAAGCTTTCTTT.

This clonotype showed up just a few times. The chain is built from TRBV30 and TRBJ1-2; no firm D call. The V end lost 0 bases, the J end lost 3 bases, and 11 bases lay between the germline ends. From germline, CDR1 is GTSNPN and CDR2 SVGIG (reference sequence). This CDR3 has 14 amino acids. The CDR3 sequence is CAWSVGVGDYGYTF. In DNA, the CDR3 is TGTGCCTGGAGTGTCGGGGTTGGGGACTATGGCTACACCTTC.

The chain is built from TRBV7-2 and TRBJ2-5; a weak D match, TRBD2 (5 bases). Deletions cut 5 bases from V and 11 bases from J, with 6 bases between. The CDR3 spans 9 residues. Germline V CDR1 and CDR2: SGHTA, FQGNSA. CDR3 nucleotides: TGTGCCAGCAGCACGGGACAGTACTTC. Amino acid sequence: CASSTGQYF.

The sample holds one count of this clonotype. The V and J genes are TRBV27 and TRBJ2-7; D possibly corresponds to TRBD1 (6 bases). The CDR3 has 13 amino acids. Trimming removed 6 bases from V and 3 bases from J, with 12 bases in between. The V gene's germline CDR1 is MNHEY and CDR2 SMNVEV (reference sequence). CDR3 sequence (DNA): TGTGCCAGCAGACAGGGTTCGGGCTACGAGCAGTACTTC. As protein: CASRQGSGYEQYF.

There are many counts of this clonotype. The CDR3 region has the DNA TGTGCCAGCAGCCTTGCCTACACGGGTGGCTACACCTTC. Its protein is CASSLAYTGGYTF. The chain uses TRBV6-6 and TRBJ1-2; D remains unclear. V lost 6 bases and J lost 7, with 15 bases in between. Looked up from germline, CDR1 is MNHNY and CDR2 is SVGAGI (reference sequence). The CDR3 length is 13 residues.